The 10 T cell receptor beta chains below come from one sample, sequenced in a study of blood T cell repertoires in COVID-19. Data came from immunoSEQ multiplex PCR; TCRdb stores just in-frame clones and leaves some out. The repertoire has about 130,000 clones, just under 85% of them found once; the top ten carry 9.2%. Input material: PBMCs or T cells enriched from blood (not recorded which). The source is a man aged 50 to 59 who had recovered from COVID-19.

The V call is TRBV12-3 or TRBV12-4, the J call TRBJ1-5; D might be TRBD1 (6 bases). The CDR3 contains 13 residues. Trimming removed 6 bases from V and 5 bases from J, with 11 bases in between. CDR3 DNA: TGTGCCAGCAGGGGGACACAGGATCAGCCCCAGCATTTT. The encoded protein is CASRGTQDQPQHF.

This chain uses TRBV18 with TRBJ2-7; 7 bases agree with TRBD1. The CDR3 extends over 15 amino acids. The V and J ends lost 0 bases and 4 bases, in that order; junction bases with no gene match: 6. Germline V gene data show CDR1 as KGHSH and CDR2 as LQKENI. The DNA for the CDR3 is TGTGCCAGCTCACCACCCGGACAGGCGATATACGAGCAGTACTTC. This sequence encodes CASSPPGQAIYEQYF.

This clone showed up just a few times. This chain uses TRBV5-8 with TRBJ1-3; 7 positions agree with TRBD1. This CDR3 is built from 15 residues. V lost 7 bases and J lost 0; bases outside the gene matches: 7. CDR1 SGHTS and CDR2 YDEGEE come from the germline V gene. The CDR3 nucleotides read TGTGCCAGCTCAGGACAGGCGAACTCTGGAAACACCATATATTTT. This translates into CASSGQANSGNTIYF.

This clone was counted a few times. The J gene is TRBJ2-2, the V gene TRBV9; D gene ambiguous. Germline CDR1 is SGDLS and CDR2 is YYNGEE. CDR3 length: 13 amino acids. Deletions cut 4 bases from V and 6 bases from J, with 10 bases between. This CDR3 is CASSPHSPGELFF. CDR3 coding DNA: TGTGCCAGCAGCCCCCATAGTCCCGGGGAGCTGTTTTTT.

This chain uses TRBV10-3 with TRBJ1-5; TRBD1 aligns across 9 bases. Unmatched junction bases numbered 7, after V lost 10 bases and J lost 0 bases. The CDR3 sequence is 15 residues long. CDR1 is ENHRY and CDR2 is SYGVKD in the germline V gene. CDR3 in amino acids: CATWTGEGSNQPQHF. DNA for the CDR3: TGTGCCACCTGGACAGGGGAAGGTAGCAATCAGCCCCAGCATTTT.

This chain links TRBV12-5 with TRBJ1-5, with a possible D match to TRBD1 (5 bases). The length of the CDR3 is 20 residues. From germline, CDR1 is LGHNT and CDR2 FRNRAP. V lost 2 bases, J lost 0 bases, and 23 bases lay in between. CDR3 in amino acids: CASGLPPGTTPRYSNQPQHF. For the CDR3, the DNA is TGTGCTAGTGGTTTGCCCCCCGGGACTACACCCCGATATAGCAATCAGCCCCAGCATTTT.

In DNA form, the CDR3 reads TGTGCCAGCTCACTCGGGACTAGAGGTAGCACAGATACGCAGTATTTT. Amino acid sequence: CASSLGTRGSTDTQYF. The chain combines TRBV18 with TRBJ2-3; 8 positions agree with TRBD2. This CDR3 comprises 16 residues. With V trimmed by 4 bases and J by 0 bases, 6 bases remained unmatched. Germline CDR1 is KGHSH and CDR2 is LQKENI. Looking up the rest from reference TRBV18 and TRBJ2-3 gives the full variable domain: NAGVMQNPRHLVRRRGQEARLRCSPMKGHSHVYWYRQLPEEGLKFMVYLQKENIIDESGMPKERFSAEFPKEGPSILRIQQVVRGDSAAYFCASSLGTRGSTDTQYFGPGTRLTVL.

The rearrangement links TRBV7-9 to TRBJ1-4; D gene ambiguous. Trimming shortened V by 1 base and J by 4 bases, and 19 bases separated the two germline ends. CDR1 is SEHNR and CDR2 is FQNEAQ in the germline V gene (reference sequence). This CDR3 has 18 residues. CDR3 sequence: CASSLGLGDAGFNEKLFF. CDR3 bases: TGTGCCAGCAGCTTAGGTCTCGGAGATGCGGGCTTTAATGAAAAACTGTTTTTT.

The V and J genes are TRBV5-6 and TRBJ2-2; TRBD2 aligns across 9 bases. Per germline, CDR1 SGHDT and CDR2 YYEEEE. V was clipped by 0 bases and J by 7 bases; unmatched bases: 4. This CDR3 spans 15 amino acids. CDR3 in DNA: TGTGCCAGCAGCTTGGGGACTAGCGTAGGCGGGGAGCTGTTTTTT. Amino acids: CASSLGTSVGGELFF.

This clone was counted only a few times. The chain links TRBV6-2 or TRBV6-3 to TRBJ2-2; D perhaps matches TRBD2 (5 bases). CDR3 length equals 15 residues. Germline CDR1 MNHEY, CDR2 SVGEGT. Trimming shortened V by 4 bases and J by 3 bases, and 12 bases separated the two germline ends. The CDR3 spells CASSSGKIDTGELFF. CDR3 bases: TGTGCCAGCAGTTCCGGGAAAATTGACACCGGGGAGCTGTTTTTT.